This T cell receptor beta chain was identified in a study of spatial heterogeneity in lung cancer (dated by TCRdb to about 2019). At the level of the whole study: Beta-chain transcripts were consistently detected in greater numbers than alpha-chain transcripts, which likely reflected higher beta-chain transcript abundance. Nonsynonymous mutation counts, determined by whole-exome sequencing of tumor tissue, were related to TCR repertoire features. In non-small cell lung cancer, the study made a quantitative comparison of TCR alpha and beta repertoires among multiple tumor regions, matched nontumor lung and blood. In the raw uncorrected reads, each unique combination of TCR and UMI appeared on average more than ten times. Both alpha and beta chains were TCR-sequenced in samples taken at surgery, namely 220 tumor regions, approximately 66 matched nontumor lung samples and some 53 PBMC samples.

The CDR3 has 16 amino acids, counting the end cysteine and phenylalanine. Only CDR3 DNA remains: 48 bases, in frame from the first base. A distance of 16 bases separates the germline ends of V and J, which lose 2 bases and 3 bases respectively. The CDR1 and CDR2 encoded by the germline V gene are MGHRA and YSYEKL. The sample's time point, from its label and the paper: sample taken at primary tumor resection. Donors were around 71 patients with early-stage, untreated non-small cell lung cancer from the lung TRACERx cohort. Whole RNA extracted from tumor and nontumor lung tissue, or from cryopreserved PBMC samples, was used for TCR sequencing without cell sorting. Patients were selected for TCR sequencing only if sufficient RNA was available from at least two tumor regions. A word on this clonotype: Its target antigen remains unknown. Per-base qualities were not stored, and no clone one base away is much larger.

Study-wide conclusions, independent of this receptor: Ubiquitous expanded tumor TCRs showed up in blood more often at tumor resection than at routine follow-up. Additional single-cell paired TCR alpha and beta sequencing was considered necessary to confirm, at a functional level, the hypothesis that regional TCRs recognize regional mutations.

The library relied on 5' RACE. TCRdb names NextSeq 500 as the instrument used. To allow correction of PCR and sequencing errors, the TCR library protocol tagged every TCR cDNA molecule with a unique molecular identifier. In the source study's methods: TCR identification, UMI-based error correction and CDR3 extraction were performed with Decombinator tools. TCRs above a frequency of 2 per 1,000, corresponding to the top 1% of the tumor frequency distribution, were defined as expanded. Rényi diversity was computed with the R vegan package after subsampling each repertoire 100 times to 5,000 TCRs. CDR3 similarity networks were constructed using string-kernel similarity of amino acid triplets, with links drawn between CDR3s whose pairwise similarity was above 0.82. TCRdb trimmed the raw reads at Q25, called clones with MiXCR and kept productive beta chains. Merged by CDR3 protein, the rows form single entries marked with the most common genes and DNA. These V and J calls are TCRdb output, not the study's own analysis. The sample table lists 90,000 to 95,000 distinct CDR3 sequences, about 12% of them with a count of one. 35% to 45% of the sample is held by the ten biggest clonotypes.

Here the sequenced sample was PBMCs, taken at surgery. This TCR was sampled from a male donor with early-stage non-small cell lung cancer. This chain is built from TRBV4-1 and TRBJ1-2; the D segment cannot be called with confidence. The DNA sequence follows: TGCGCCAGCAGCCAAACCCAACAGTTCCGGGACTATGGCTACACCTTC. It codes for CASSQTQQFRDYGYTF.